The 11 T cell receptor beta chains given below trace back to one sample, sequenced in a study of post-analysis software for immune sequencing data. Study-wide points: In patients, about five TRBV segments were more frequent than in controls, with TRBV5-6, TRBV5-1 and TRBV20-1 among them.

No antigen has been assigned to these receptors. Incorporated into the TCR beta cDNA libraries were unique molecular identifiers, which served to reduce PCR and sequencing biases. TCRdb used MiXCR to reprocess the PCR reads, holding one entry per CDR3 protein. The repertoire consists of around 770,000 distinct CDR3 sequences, with just over 45% occurring once and the leading ten covering over 4.5%. The sequenced material came from blood. The receptors here all came from a girl aged 10 to 17 with multiple sclerosis.

For the CDR3, the DNA is TGCGCCAGCAGCCAAGGGGAGGGGATAGAGGATGAGCAGTTCTTC. It encodes CASSQGEGIEDEQFF. The gene calls are TRBV4-1 and TRBJ2-1; 7 bases match TRBD2. The CDR3 is 15 residues long. Trimming took 1 base from V and 8 from J; bases not matched to a gene: 8. The germline gives CDR1 MGHRA, CDR2 YSYEKL.

V usage is TRBV7-9 and J usage is TRBJ2-1; 7 bases match TRBD2. V lost 4 bases and J lost 3; bases outside the gene matches: 0. The CDR3 is 13 residues long. CDR1 SEHNR and CDR2 FQNEAQ come from the germline V gene (reference sequence). CDR3 sequence reads: CASSWTSYNEQFF. CDR3 bases: TGTGCCAGCAGCTGGACTAGCTACAATGAGCAGTTCTTC. The variable domain in full, with the rest retrieved from reference TRBV7-9 and TRBJ2-1, is DTGVSQNPRHKITKRGQNVTFRCDPISEHNRLYWYRQTLGQGPEFLTYFQNEAQLEKSRLLSDRFSAERPKGSFSTLEIQRTEQGDSAMYLCASSWTSYNEQFFGPGTRLTVL.

The rearrangement uses TRBV28 and TRBJ1-2; D is possibly TRBD1 (5 bases). Trimming removed 5 bases at V and 7 bases at J, with 20 bases between. This CDR3 spans 15 amino acids. Germline lookup yields CDR1 MDHEN and CDR2 SYDVKM. CDR3 in amino acids: CASSPGGEGIPGYTF. The CDR3 region has the DNA TGTGCCAGCAGTCCCGGGGGGGAGGGAATCCCTGGCTACACCTTC.

The chain uses TRBV5-6 and TRBJ2-7, with TRBD1 matching over 9 bases. Germline V gene lookup returns CDR1 SGHDT and CDR2 YYEEEE. This CDR3 contains 14 residues. J gave up 6 bases and V 1 base, and 5 bases lay outside the gene matches. CDR3 DNA: TGTGCCAGCAGCTTGTACAGGGGGCAAAGCGAGCAGTACTTC. Protein product: CASSLYRGQSEQYF. Looking up the rest from reference TRBV5-6 and TRBJ2-7 gives the full variable domain: DAGVTQSPTHLIKTRGQQVTLRCSPKSGHDTVSWYQQALGQGPQFIFQYYEEEERQRGNFPDRFSGHQFPNYSSELNVNALLLGDSALYLCASSLYRGQSEQYFGPGTRLTVT.

At least ten counts were recorded for this clonotype. V gene TRBV29-1 combines with J gene TRBJ2-3; tentative D call: TRBD2 (5 bases). The CDR3 covers 13 residues. The germline CDR1 and CDR2 sequences are SQVTM and ANQGSEA. The V gene lost 0 bases and the J gene lost 4 bases, with 8 bases spanning the gap. This CDR3 is CSVEEAASDTQYF. The DNA for the CDR3 is TGCAGCGTTGAAGAAGCGGCGTCAGATACGCAGTATTTT.

For this clonotype: No DNA is shown, since the ends of the CDR3 on it are uncertain; the CDR3 is the one TCRdb lists. V and J are TRBV12-3 or TRBV12-4 and TRBJ2-7; TRBD1 reflects the table's D call only, with no check against the DNA. The CDR3 region is 15 residues in length, termini included. The CDR3 sequence: CASSTSDRVSNEQYF.

Only a few counts were recorded for this clonotype. The genes are TRBV29-1 and TRBJ2-1; TRBD2 agrees at 10 bases. The V gene's germline CDR1 is SQVTM and CDR2 ANQGSEA. The CDR3 is 13 amino acids. V lost 4 bases to trimming and J lost 10 bases; unmatched junction nucleotides: 7. The CDR3 region has the DNA TGCAGCGTTGTGGGACTAGCGCGTGTCGAGCAGTTCTTC. This codes for CSVVGLARVEQFF.

The genes are TRBV5-1 and TRBJ2-4; D remains ambiguous. Gene TRBJ2-7 matches the end of the DNA better, so the J call may be wrong. CDR1 and CDR2 from the germline V gene are SGHRS and YFSETQ. The CDR3 is made up of 13 amino acids. The CDR3 coding sequence is TGCGCCAGCAGCTTGGAAGGTGGCCACGAGCAGTACTTC. Translated, it gives CASSLEGGHEQYF.

This chain uses TRBV27 with TRBJ1-1; D is perhaps TRBD1 (5 bases). Germline values: CDR1 MNHEY, CDR2 SMNVEV (reference sequence). This CDR3 is 15 amino acids long. V lost 8 bases, J lost 5 bases, and 21 bases lay in between. The CDR3 sequence: CASSFRPGQRTEAFF. For the CDR3, the DNA is TGTGCCAGCTCCTTCCGGCCAGGGCAGAGGACTGAAGCTTTCTTT.

The DNA for the CDR3 is TGTGCCAGCAGCGTAGTTGCCACTACCTACGAGCAGTACTTC. Protein: CASSVVATTYEQYF. The chain recombines TRBV9 with TRBJ2-7; no definite D call. The CDR3 loop spans 14 amino acids. Germline CDR1 SGDLS, CDR2 YYNGEE. Between the trimmed V and J ends, which lost 0 bases and 2 bases, there was a span of 9 bases.

The chain recombines TRBV20-1 with TRBJ2-1, with 8 nucleotides matching TRBD2. J was trimmed by 1 base and V by 4 bases; bases with no gene match: 12. CDR1 DFQATT and CDR2 SNEGSKA come from the germline V gene (reference sequence). The CDR3 sequence is 17 residues long. This chain's CDR3 is CSATPGSGIGSYNEQFF. Here the CDR3 DNA reads TGCAGTGCTACGCCGGGTAGCGGGATTGGGTCCTACAATGAGCAGTTCTTC.